The clone carrying this T cell receptor beta chain was picked up a small number of times. Deletions cut 3 bases from V and 4 bases from J, with 9 bases between. From germline, CDR1 is MNHEY and CDR2 SMNVEV (reference sequence). This CDR3 comprises 13 residues. This sample stems from a study of blood T cell repertoires in COVID-19. In the study overall: Donors in the United States, Italy and Spain gave samples during acute or convalescent COVID-19. PBMCs, B-cell-depleted T cells, or T cells provided the cDNA or gDNA that made up the material.

In the study's own analysis: Researchers report that nucleated cell counts were estimated from reference gene primer amplification. This table comes from immunoSEQ multiplex PCR, and its TCRdb copy is limited to in-frame clones, with some not included. V, J and clone size reflect that table, while D and trimming were determined from the DNA. Of about 90,000 clones in the sample, approximately 91% were seen once. The sample was peripheral blood. V usage is TRBV27 and J usage is TRBJ1-1; D is undetermined. The receptor's source is a woman aged 70-85 years with acute or convalescent COVID-19. CDR3 sequence reads: CASSLAAPTEAFF. The CDR3, as DNA: TGTGCCAGCAGTTTGGCGGCCCCCACTGAAGCTTTCTTT.